The 17 T cell receptor beta chains below come from one sample, sequenced in a study of T cells in Graves' hyperthyroidism and ophthalmopathy. Regions amplified from RNA transcripts were the TCR beta CDR3 regions. HTBI primers were employed in a first-round RT-PCR of the TCR CDR3. TCRdb fed the multiplex PCR reads into MiXCR, producing one record per CDR3 protein. This table holds 610,000 or so distinct CDR3 sequences, about 45% found once. Specimen: peripheral blood or thyroid tissue (not recorded which). All receptors come from a woman under 30 with Graves' hyperthyroidism.

With respect to this clonotype: Since no conserved phenylalanine or tryptophan closes the CDR3, a read error is the likely cause. It is unclear where the CDR3 begins or ends on the DNA, so no DNA is shown, and the CDR3 is as TCRdb lists it. The V call is TRBV13, the J call TRBJ2-2; the tabulated D call, TRBD2, remains unverified against the DNA. The CDR3 has 15 residues if both end residues are counted. The germline CDR1 and CDR2 sequences are PRHDT and FYEKMQ (reference sequence). The CDR3 protein is CAIPELAENTGELVL.

The chain couples TRBV7-2 to TRBJ2-5, with D tentatively TRBD1 (6 bases). CDR1 and CDR2 (germline): SGHTA, FQGNSA. The CDR3 loop spans 16 amino acids. Trimming removed 6 bases from V and 0 bases from J, with 17 bases in between. The CDR3 DNA reads as TGTGCCAGCAGGGAACCCGGGACACAGTACCAAGAGACCCAGTACTTC. Its translation: CASREPGTQYQETQYF.

Many counts were recorded for this clonotype. J is TRBJ1-2 and V is TRBV9, with unresolved D. Germline CDR1 is SGDLS and CDR2 is YYNGEE. This CDR3 has 14 amino acids. Trimming stripped 0 bases from V and 5 bases from J, with 11 bases between. The CDR3 sequence: CASSVATGRYGYTF. The CDR3 DNA sequence: TGTGCCAGCAGCGTAGCGACCGGGAGGTATGGCTACACCTTC.

The gene calls are TRBV11-1 and TRBJ2-7, with no clear D. There are 9 residues in the CDR3. Germline loops: CDR1 SGHAT, CDR2 FQDESV (reference sequence). CDR3 bases: TGTGCTTTTATTTACGAGCAGTACTTC. Amino acid sequence: CAFIYEQYF.

This clonotype was seen repeatedly, ten times or more. This chain uses TRBV7-2 with TRBJ1-5; D gene ambiguous. Per germline, CDR1 SGHTA and CDR2 FQGNSA. Trimming pared 4 bases from V and 5 bases from J, leaving 9 bases between. CDR3 length: 13 amino acids. The CDR3 sequence: CASSYKADQPQHF. In nucleotides, the CDR3 is TGTGCCAGCAGCTATAAGGCCGATCAGCCCCAGCATTTT.

There are many counts of this clonotype. The genes are TRBV9 and TRBJ2-2; no clear D gene. Trimming pared 0 bases from V and 0 bases from J, leaving 6 bases between. The CDR3 totals 15 residues. Germline CDR1 is SGDLS and CDR2 is YYNGEE. DNA of the CDR3: TGTGCCAGCAGCGTAGACAGTTCGAACACCGGGGAGCTGTTTTTT. As protein: CASSVDSSNTGELFF.

This clonotype was counted ten times or more. CDR3 nucleotides: TGTGCCACCAGTGATTTGGCAGGGAATCAGCCCCAGCATTTT. It specifies CATSDLAGNQPQHF. V is TRBV24-1 and J is TRBJ1-5; a possible D gene is TRBD1 (5 bases). CDR3 length equals 14 residues. The V gene lost 0 bases and the J gene lost 4 bases, with 6 bases spanning the gap. From germline, CDR1 is KGHDR and CDR2 SFDVKD.

The chain employs TRBV10-3 and TRBJ2-7, with 9 bases matching TRBD2. From germline, CDR1 is ENHRY and CDR2 SYGVKD. The CDR3 totals 14 residues. Losses at the gene ends were 5 bases for V and 7 bases for J; bases not matched to a gene: 9. The CDR3 is CAISPSGDRDEQYF. In DNA, the CDR3 is TGTGCCATCAGTCCTAGCGGGGATCGGGATGAGCAGTACTTC.

J is TRBJ1-1 and V is TRBV20-1; 8 positions match TRBD1. The germline V gene has CDR1 DFQATT and CDR2 SNEGSKA (reference sequence). The CDR3 has 17 amino acids. With 1 base clipped from V and 0 bases from J, the junction kept 10 bases outside the gene matches. CDR3 sequence: CSARVAGGESMNTEAFF. DNA of the CDR3: TGCAGTGCTAGAGTGGCAGGGGGCGAGTCCATGAACACTGAAGCTTTCTTT.

This clonotype showed up just a few times. This sequence joins TRBV27 and TRBJ2-7; weak D call: TRBD1 (7 bases). V was pared by 5 bases and J by 4 bases, with 18 bases between. Germline V gene data show CDR1 as MNHEY and CDR2 as SMNVEV (reference sequence). The CDR3 runs to 15 residues. The CDR3 bases are TGTGCCAGCAGTCCCCTCGGAGGGGGCGGGTACGAGCAGTACTTC. This sequence encodes CASSPLGGGGYEQYF.

Written as DNA, the CDR3 is TGTGCCAGCAGTTCACGAACCCCCACTCCTAGTGCAGATACGCAGTATTTT. Protein product: CASSSRTPTPSADTQYF. The chain carries TRBV6-5 and TRBJ2-3, with no clear D. The length of the CDR3 is 17 residues. CDR1 is MNHEY and CDR2 is SVGAGI in the germline V gene. The V end lost 4 bases, the J end lost 4 bases, and 21 bases lay between the germline ends.

In its sample, this clonotype was seen many times. The J gene is TRBJ1-2, the V gene TRBV30; D is unresolved. Looked up from germline, CDR1 is GTSNPN and CDR2 is SVGIG (reference sequence). The CDR3 consists of 11 residues. V shed 4 bases and J shed 6 bases, with 9 bases lying between them. The CDR3 sequence: CAWTAVHGYTF. The CDR3 nucleotides read TGTGCCTGGACCGCTGTCCATGGCTACACCTTC.

This chain joins TRBV10-3 and TRBJ2-7, with 8 nucleotides matching TRBD1. Germline V gives CDR1 ENHRY, CDR2 SYGVKD. This CDR3 has 15 amino acids. The junction had 4 bases not matched to a gene; V was cut back by 2 bases and J by 1 base. CDR3 DNA: TGTGCCATCAGTGAGGGGACAGGCGGTTCCTACGAGCAGTACTTC. This translates into CAISEGTGGSYEQYF.

Points on this clonotype: Mismatch with germline at one junction end may stem from a read error. The rearrangement joins TRBV13 to TRBJ1-2; D is unresolved. CDR3 length equals 15 residues. Germline assignment: CDR1 PRHDT and CDR2 FYEKMQ (reference sequence). The CDR3 DNA is TGTGTCAGCAGTCCTAACACCGGGCAGCTCTATGGCTACACCTTC. Amino acids: CVSSPNTGQLYGYTF.

This clonotype came up many times. CDR3 region: CASSLALGTLGGNTIYF. Written as DNA, the CDR3 is TGTGCCAGCAGCTTAGCGCTTGGGACACTGGGGGGAAACACCATATATTTT. J is TRBJ1-3 and V is TRBV7-2; D is perhaps TRBD1 (6 bases). CDR1 SGHTA and CDR2 FQGNSA come from the germline V gene. V was cut by 0 bases and J by 4 bases, with 16 bases left in between. CDR3 length equals 17 residues.

This clonotype was seen repeatedly, ten times or more. V gene TRBV7-9 combines with J gene TRBJ2-7; 10 bases are shared with TRBD1. J was trimmed by 7 bases and V by 1 base; bases with no gene match: 4. Germline loops: CDR1 SEHNR, CDR2 FQNEAQ (reference sequence). The CDR3 length is 14 residues. The CDR3 loop reads CASSLGQGAGEQYF. The CDR3 DNA sequence: TGTGCCAGCAGCTTAGGACAGGGGGCGGGAGAGCAGTACTTC.

A remark on this clonotype: A much larger clone differs from this one at a single base, so this may be a read error. The chain employs TRBV6-5 and TRBJ1-1; D is unresolved. Germline-derived CDR1 and CDR2 are MNHEY and SVGAGI. The CDR3 runs to 14 residues. The chain's CDR3 is CASSFGNRNTGAFF. DNA of the CDR3: TGTGCCAGCAGTTTCGGGAACCGGAACACTGGAGCTTTCTTT.